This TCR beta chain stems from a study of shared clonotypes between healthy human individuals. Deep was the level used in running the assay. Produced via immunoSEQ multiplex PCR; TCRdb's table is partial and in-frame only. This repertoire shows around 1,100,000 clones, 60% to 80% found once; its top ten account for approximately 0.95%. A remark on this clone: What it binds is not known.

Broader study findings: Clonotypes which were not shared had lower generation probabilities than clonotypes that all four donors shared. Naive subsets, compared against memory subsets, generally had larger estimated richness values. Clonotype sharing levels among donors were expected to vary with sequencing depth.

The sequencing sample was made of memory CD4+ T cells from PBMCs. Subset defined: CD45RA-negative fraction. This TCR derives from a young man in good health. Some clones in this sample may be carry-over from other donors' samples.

CDR3 bases: TGTGCCAGCAGTTCCCGACGGAAGAACACTGAAGCTTTCTTT. As protein: CASSSRRKNTEAFF. The rearrangement joins TRBV28 to TRBJ1-1; D uncertain. With 4 bases removed from V and 1 base from J, the gap between germline ends came to 10 bases. Per the germline V gene, CDR1 is MDHEN and CDR2 is SYDVKM. The CDR3 spans 14 residues. Combining the CDR3 with reference TRBV28 and TRBJ1-1 gives the whole variable domain DVKVTQSSRYLVKRTGEKVFLECVQDMDHENMFWYRQDPGLGLRLIYFSYDVKMKEKGDIPEGYSVSREKKERFSLILESASTNQTSMYLCASSSRRKNTEAFFGQGTRLTVV.